This TCR beta chain is drawn from a study of spatial heterogeneity in lung cancer. Turning to the study itself: Consistent detection of more beta-chain than alpha-chain sequences was observed.

The study tagged each TCR cDNA molecule with a unique molecular identifier. One entry per CDR3 protein results from TCRdb running MiXCR on the 5' RACE reads. Found here are approximately 7,800 distinct CDR3 sequences, 5% to 7% of them singletons; the top ten hold approximately 39%. The CDR3 is 16 residues long. Germline V CDR1 and CDR2: MNHEY, SMNVEV (reference sequence). V was shortened by 0 bases and J by 3 bases, with 15 bases between the two germline ends. Ten or more counts support this clonotype. Antigen: not known. Study-wide findings and caveats: Ubiquitous expanded tumor TCRs appeared in blood more at resection than follow-up.

Time point of the sample: sample taken at primary tumor resection. The sequenced material consisted of unsorted whole RNA from tumor, nontumor lung or frozen PBMC. There were 72 donors, all of them untreated patients with early-stage non-small cell lung cancer. This TCR derives from a male donor with early-stage non-small cell lung cancer. This chain uses TRBV27 with TRBJ2-7; D remains unclear. This sample comprised PBMCs, obtained at surgery. The CDR3 sequence: CASSLSALTPFYEQYF. CDR3 nucleotide sequence: TGTGCCAGCAGTTTATCTGCACTGACACCCTTCTACGAGCAGTACTTC.